This T cell receptor beta chain was captured by sequencing in a study of T cells in Graves' hyperthyroidism and ophthalmopathy. RNA transcripts yielded amplified TCR beta CDR3 regions. The HTBI primer set served for first-round RT-PCR of the TCR CDR3. Each CDR3 protein is one row after TCRdb ran MiXCR on the multiplex PCR reads. The table has fewer than 350,000 distinct CDR3 sequences, around a fifth seen once; the top ten hold 35% to 40%. The clonotype originates from a man in his fifties or sixties with Graves' ophthalmopathy. Sequencing was performed on blood.

The CDR3 reads CASSISGGSDTQYF. The CDR3, as DNA: TGTGCCAGTAGTATATCCGGAGGGTCAGATACGCAGTATTTT. The J gene is TRBJ2-3, the V gene TRBV19; a weak D match, TRBD2 (6 bases). CDR3 length equals 14 residues. Per germline, CDR1 LNHDA and CDR2 SQIVND (reference sequence). V lost 2 bases to trimming and J lost 4 bases, with 10 bases between them.